The 10 T cell receptor beta chains reported below all come from one sample, sequenced in a study of T cell responses to AZD1222 COVID-19 vaccine. Generated by immunoSEQ multiplex PCR, the TCRdb table keeps only in-frame clones and is missing some. The data hold 90,000 to 120,000 clones, with around nine tenths observed a single time. Sequenced here: peripheral blood, sampled 28 days after the second AZD1222 dose. The source is an adult who received the AZD1222 COVID-19 vaccine.

The rearrangement joins TRBV5-4 to TRBJ2-3, with TRBD2 matching 12 bases. CDR3 length equals 14 residues. The V segment lost 4 bases and the J segment 7 bases; nucleotides outside the gene matches: 4. CDR1 and CDR2 (germline): SGHNT, YYREEE (reference sequence). CDR3 nucleotide sequence: TGTGCCAGCAGCCCCGGACTAGCGGGGAATACGCAGTATTTT. Its protein product is CASSPGLAGNTQYF.

As to this clone: Because it lacks the conserved phenylalanine or tryptophan at the end, this CDR3 is likely a read error. The DNA is omitted, as the CDR3 cannot be located on it reliably, and the CDR3 follows TCRdb's listing. The chain is built from TRBV4-2 and TRBJ2-4; the table names TRBD2, a call not compared with the DNA. Germline V gene data show CDR1 as LGHNA and CDR2 as YNFKEQ. The CDR3 length is 11 residues, termini included. Here the CDR3 reads CASSQPRTRSL.

The V gene is TRBV20-1, the J gene TRBJ1-1; 12 positions match TRBD1. Germline loops: CDR1 DFQATT, CDR2 SNEGSKA (reference sequence). The CDR3 consists of 16 residues. V gave up 3 bases and J gave up 0 bases; unmatched junction bases: 5. In nucleotides, the CDR3 is TGCAGTGCTAGTGGGACAGGGGGCTGGTTGAACACTGAAGCTTTCTTT. Protein product: CSASGTGGWLNTEAFF.

The chain couples TRBV18 to TRBJ1-1; unclear D gene. The CDR3 is 15 amino acids. V lost 3 bases to trimming and J lost 0 bases, with 11 bases between them. The germline CDR1 and CDR2 sequences are KGHSH and LQKENI. The CDR3 region is CASSPGRAMNTEAFF. CDR3 nucleotide sequence: TGTGCCAGCTCACCCGGACGGGCGATGAACACTGAAGCTTTCTTT.

This clone was picked up one time. This rearrangement joins TRBV5-6 to TRBJ1-1, with D perhaps matching TRBD1 (6 bases). The CDR3 has 14 residues. V lost 0 bases and J 8 bases, leaving 14 bases between the germline ends. Germline values: CDR1 SGHDT, CDR2 YYEEEE. CDR3: CASSLVGGRWEAFF. CDR3 nucleotide sequence: TGTGCCAGCAGCTTGGTAGGGGGTCGCTGGGAAGCTTTCTTT.

V is TRBV19 and J is TRBJ2-7; D unresolved. Germline CDR1 LNHDA, CDR2 SQIVND (reference sequence). This CDR3 comprises 13 residues. The ends were cut back, 2 bases at V and 3 bases at J, with 8 bases in the middle. The DNA of the CDR3 is TGTGCCAGTAGTATAAATCTGAACTACGAGCAGTACTTC. Translation gives CASSINLNYEQYF.

V and J are TRBV28 and TRBJ1-5; TRBD1 is a possible D gene (6 bases). Germline loops: CDR1 MDHEN, CDR2 SYDVKM. This CDR3 contains 13 residues. Deletions cut 5 bases from V and 5 bases from J, with 10 bases between. CDR3 amino acids: CASSTGSYQPQHF. CDR3 DNA: TGTGCCAGCAGTACAGGGTCTTATCAGCCCCAGCATTTT.

The V and J genes are TRBV4-2 and TRBJ2-5; 11 bases are shared with TRBD2. The CDR3 has 16 residues. The germline CDR1 and CDR2 sequences are LGHNA and YNFKEQ. The trim removed 2 bases at V and 1 base at J, leaving 3 bases unmatched. CDR3 nucleotides: TGTGCCAGCAGCCAATCTAGCGGGGGGACCCAAGAGACCCAGTACTTC. Amino acids: CASSQSSGGTQETQYF.

The rearrangement uses TRBV5-5 and TRBJ2-7; a weak D match, TRBD1 (6 bases). The germline gives CDR1 SGHKS, CDR2 YYEKEE (reference sequence). The CDR3 is made up of 13 amino acids. V lost 4 bases, J lost 0 bases, and 8 bases lay in between. For the CDR3, the DNA is TGTGCCAGCAGCGTACAGGGCTCCTACGAGCAGTACTTC. Its translation is CASSVQGSYEQYF.

The chain recombines TRBV11-1 with TRBJ2-2, with 9 bases matching TRBD1. Losses at the gene ends were 5 bases for V and 3 bases for J; bases not matched to a gene: 1. The CDR3 is 14 residues long. CDR1 is SGHAT and CDR2 is FQDESV in the germline V gene (reference sequence). Written as DNA, the CDR3 is TGTGCCAGCAGCCGGACAGGGGACACCGGGGAGCTGTTTTTT. The encoded protein is CASSRTGDTGELFF.